This entry concerns a single T cell receptor (beta chain). Its antigen is not identified. Once RNA had been extracted, it was reverse transcribed into cDNA to act as the sequencing template. Sequenced by immunoSEQ multiplex PCR; TCRdb stores in-frame clones only, minus some. The data contain about 82,000 clones, about 53% of them singletons. The data belong to a study of CD8+ T cells in alopecia areata. Study-wide findings and caveats: Patients showed less clear TCR sequence sharing than mice, possibly partly because of HLA diversity.

Trimming shortened V by 5 bases and J by 4 bases, and 14 bases separated the two germline ends. Germline CDR1 MNHEY, CDR2 SMNVEV (reference sequence). This CDR3 has 14 amino acids. The sequenced material came from NKG2D-high CD8+ T cells sorted from blood. The chain is built from TRBV27 and TRBJ2-5, with D possibly TRBD2 on 5 matching bases. This sequence was found in a human donor with alopecia areata. The CDR3 DNA follows: TGTGCCAGCAGTAGAGGGTTTCCAAGAGAGACCCAGTACTTC. This gives the protein CASSRGFPRETQYF.